A selection of T cell receptor beta chains follows, all from one sample in a study of T cells in Graves' hyperthyroidism and ophthalmopathy. In TCRdb, the multiplex PCR reads were re-called with MiXCR into one record per CDR3 protein. In the table there are approximately 430,000 distinct CDR3 sequences, 15% to 17% of which are singletons. Specimen: blood. The receptors were sampled from a young woman with Graves' hyperthyroidism. The CDR3 runs from the conserved cysteine through the conserved F or W. A D gene is named only where the DNA matches it firmly. Clone size appears in some rows only: once, few, many, or a class for an expanded clone.

j_call: TRBJ1-3
v_call: TRBV7-8
clone_size: NA
d_call: NA
cdr3_nt: TGTGCCAGCAGCTTAAGGATCTCTGGAAACACCATATATTTT
cdr3_aa: CASSLRISGNTIYF

j_call: TRBJ2-1
v_call: TRBV30
clone_size: many
d_call: NA
cdr3_nt: TGTGCCTGGAGCTCCTCCTACAATGAGCAGTTCTTC
cdr3_aa: CAWSSSYNEQFF

j_call: TRBJ2-3
v_call: TRBV11-3
clone_size: many
d_call: NA
cdr3_nt: TGTGCCAGCAGCTTAAGTCTCCCAGATACGCAGTATTTT
cdr3_aa: CASSLSLPDTQYF

j_call: TRBJ2-3
v_call: TRBV15
clone_size: many
d_call: NA
cdr3_nt: TGTGCCACCAGCAGATCCCCCGGGCTGGGCACAGATACGCAGTATTTT
cdr3_aa: CATSRSPGLGTDTQYF

j_call: TRBJ1-1
v_call: TRBV14
clone_size: NA
d_call: NA
cdr3_nt: TGTGGCAGCAGCCTCATAGGGTCCGTGAACACTGAAGCTTTCTTT
cdr3_aa: CGSSLIGSVNTEAFF

j_call: TRBJ2-5
v_call: TRBV20-1
clone_size: many
d_call: NA
cdr3_nt: TGCAGTGCTAGAGATGATCGAGCGGAGACCCAGTACTTC
cdr3_aa: CSARDDRAETQYF

j_call: TRBJ2-1
v_call: TRBV6-2/TRBV6-3
clone_size: many
d_call: NA
cdr3_nt: TGTGCCAGCTCGCTATCTAGCTCCAATGAGCAGTTCTTC
cdr3_aa: CASSLSSSNEQFF

j_call: TRBJ2-2
v_call: TRBV30
clone_size: few
d_call: NA
cdr3_nt: TGTGCCTGGAGTGCCGACGGGGAGCTGTTTTTT
cdr3_aa: CAWSADGELFF

j_call: TRBJ1-2
v_call: TRBV24-1
clone_size: many
d_call: NA
cdr3_nt: TGTGCCACCATCAGGGTATGGGATAACTATGGCTACACCTTC
cdr3_aa: CATIRVWDNYGYTF

j_call: TRBJ2-7
v_call: TRBV29-1
clone_size: many
d_call: NA
cdr3_nt: TGCAGCGTTAGCCAGGACTCCTACGAGCAGTACTTC
cdr3_aa: CSVSQDSYEQYF

j_call: TRBJ1-4
v_call: TRBV28
clone_size: many
d_call: NA
cdr3_nt: TGTGCCAGCAGTACCCGAGGGGGGCTTAATGAAAAACTGTTTTTT
cdr3_aa: CASSTRGGLNEKLFF

j_call: TRBJ1-4
v_call: TRBV20-1
clone_size: many
d_call: NA
cdr3_nt: TGCAGTGCTAGCCCCGGAAATGAAAAACTGTTTTTT
cdr3_aa: CSASPGNEKLFF

j_call: TRBJ2-3
v_call: TRBV18
clone_size: many
d_call: NA
cdr3_nt: TGTGCCAGCCGTGACAGCACAGATACGCAGTATTTT
cdr3_aa: CASRDSTDTQYF

j_call: TRBJ2-7
v_call: TRBV10-3
clone_size: NA
d_call: NA
cdr3_nt: TGTGCCGCGGGGAAACACGAGCAGTACTTC
cdr3_aa: CAAGKHEQYF

j_call: TRBJ2-3
v_call: TRBV7-9
clone_size: many
d_call: NA
cdr3_nt: TGTGCCCGCCCTCAGGGGGGTAGCACAGATACGCAGTATTTT
cdr3_aa: CARPQGGSTDTQYF

j_call: TRBJ1-3
v_call: TRBV3-1
clone_size: many
d_call: NA
cdr3_nt: TGTGCCAGCAGCCTCGGGACGGTAGGAAACACCATATATTTT
cdr3_aa: CASSLGTVGNTIYF

j_call: TRBJ1-4
v_call: TRBV6-1
clone_size: few
d_call: NA
cdr3_nt: TGTGCCAGCAGGCCGGGACCGATTAATGAAAAACTGTTTTTT
cdr3_aa: CASRPGPINEKLFF

j_call: TRBJ2-5
v_call: TRBV3-1
clone_size: many
d_call: NA
cdr3_nt: TGTGCCAGCAGCCAAGCGTGGTACCAAGAGACCCAGTACTTC
cdr3_aa: CASSQAWYQETQYF

j_call: TRBJ2-3
v_call: TRBV20-1
clone_size: many
d_call: TRBD2
cdr3_nt: TGCAGTGTCCCAGCGGGGATCACAGATACGCAGTATTTT
cdr3_aa: CSVPAGITDTQYF

j_call: TRBJ2-1
v_call: TRBV4-1
clone_size: few
d_call: TRBD2
cdr3_nt: TGCGCCAGCAGCCCCCCCCCGGGCGGGAGCTCCTACAATGAGCAGTTCTTC
cdr3_aa: CASSPPPGGSSYNEQFF

j_call: TRBJ1-6
v_call: TRBV7-2
clone_size: NA
d_call: NA
cdr3_nt: TGTGCCAGCAGCACCAGGACAGTCTATAATTCACCCCTCCACTTT
cdr3_aa: CASSTRTVYNSPLHF

j_call: TRBJ2-1
v_call: TRBV7-7
clone_size: many
d_call: TRBD2
cdr3_nt: TGTGCTAGCAGCTTAAGGGCGGGACTATCCTCCTACAATGAGCAGTTCTTC
cdr3_aa: CASSLRAGLSSYNEQFF

j_call: TRBJ2-1
v_call: TRBV2
clone_size: many
d_call: NA
cdr3_nt: TGTGCCAGCAGTGCGTCGGCGGGGAGTGAGCAGTTCTTC
cdr3_aa: CASSASAGSEQFF

j_call: TRBJ2-5
v_call: TRBV20-1
clone_size: NA
d_call: TRBD2
cdr3_nt: TGCAGTGCTACGTTTAGCGGGAGCCTGGTAGGAGAGACCCAGTACTTC
cdr3_aa: CSATFSGSLVGETQYF

j_call: TRBJ2-7
v_call: TRBV12-3/TRBV12-4
clone_size: NA
d_call: TRBD2
cdr3_nt: TGTGCCAGCAGTTTAGGACTAGCGGGGGGCTCCGCCCGCTACGAGCAGTACTTC
cdr3_aa: CASSLGLAGGSARYEQYF

j_call: TRBJ2-5
v_call: TRBV20-1
clone_size: many
d_call: TRBD2
cdr3_nt: TGCAGTGCTAGAGCTCGGGGGGGACTAGCGGGATTGCAAGAGACCCAGTACTTC
cdr3_aa: CSARARGGLAGLQETQYF

j_call: TRBJ2-2
v_call: TRBV29-1
clone_size: many
d_call: NA
cdr3_nt: TGCAGCGTTACCGGAGGAAAGAACACCGGGGAGCTGTTTTTT
cdr3_aa: CSVTGGKNTGELFF

j_call: TRBJ1-2
v_call: TRBV12-3/TRBV12-4
clone_size: many
d_call: NA
cdr3_nt: TGTGCCAGCAGTTTATCTCCCTATGGCTACACCTTC
cdr3_aa: CASSLSPYGYTF

j_call: TRBJ1-6
v_call: TRBV3-1
clone_size: NA
d_call: TRBD1
cdr3_nt: TGTGCCAGCAGCCAAGGGGCAGGGGGGTCACCCCTCCACTTT
cdr3_aa: CASSQGAGGSPLHF

j_call: TRBJ2-5
v_call: TRBV20-1
clone_size: many
d_call: NA
cdr3_nt: TGCAGTGCTAGGGACATGGGGCGGCAAGAGACCCAGTACTTC
cdr3_aa: CSARDMGRQETQYF

j_call: TRBJ1-3
v_call: TRBV6-5
clone_size: NA
d_call: NA
cdr3_nt: TGTGCCAGCAGTTACCCTAAGGTCGTTGGAAACACCATATATTTT
cdr3_aa: CASSYPKVVGNTIYF

j_call: TRBJ1-6
v_call: TRBV27
clone_size: NA
d_call: NA
cdr3_nt: TGTGCCAGCAGTTTTGTCGGGGGTTCACCCCTCCACTTT
cdr3_aa: CASSFVGGSPLHF

j_call: TRBJ2-3
v_call: TRBV12-3/TRBV12-4
clone_size: many
d_call: NA
cdr3_nt: TGTGCCAGCAGCCCCGGGACGCCTGGGGAGACAGATACGCAGTATTTT
cdr3_aa: CASSPGTPGETDTQYF

j_call: TRBJ2-1
v_call: TRBV2
clone_size: many
d_call: TRBD2
cdr3_nt: TGTGCCAGCAGTGAGGGCGGGAGGGCCATAAATGAGCAGTTCTTC
cdr3_aa: CASSEGGRAINEQFF